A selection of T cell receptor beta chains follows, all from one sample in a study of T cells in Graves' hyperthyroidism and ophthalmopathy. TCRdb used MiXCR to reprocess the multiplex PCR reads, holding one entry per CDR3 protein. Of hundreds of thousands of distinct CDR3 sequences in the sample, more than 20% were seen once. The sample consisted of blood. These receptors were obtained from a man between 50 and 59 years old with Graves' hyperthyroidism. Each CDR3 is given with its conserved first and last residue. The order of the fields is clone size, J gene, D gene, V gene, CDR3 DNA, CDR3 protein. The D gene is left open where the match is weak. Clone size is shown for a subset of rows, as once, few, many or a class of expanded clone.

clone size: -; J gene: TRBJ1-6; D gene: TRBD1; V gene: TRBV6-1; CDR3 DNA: TGTGCCACTGGACGACAGGGTTCGGATTCACCCCTCCACTTT; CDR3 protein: CATGRQGSDSPLHF
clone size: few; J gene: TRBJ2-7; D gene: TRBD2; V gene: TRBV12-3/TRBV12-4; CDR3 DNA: TGTGCCAGCAGCCGCCGGGGTAGCGGGAGATACTACGAGCAGTACTTC; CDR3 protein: CASSRRGSGRYYEQYF
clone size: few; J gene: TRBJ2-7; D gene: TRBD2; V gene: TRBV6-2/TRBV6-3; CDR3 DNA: TGTGCCACCCGACTAGCGGGGCTCTCCTACGAGCAGTACTTC; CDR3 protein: CATRLAGLSYEQYF
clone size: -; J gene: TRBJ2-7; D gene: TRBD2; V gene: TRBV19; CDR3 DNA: TGTGCCAGTAGTACCTCTAGCGGGAGGTTCCACGAGCAGTACTTC; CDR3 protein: CASSTSSGRFHEQYF
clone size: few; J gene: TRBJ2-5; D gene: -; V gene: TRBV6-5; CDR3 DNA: TGTGCCAGCAGTTACTCCACGTCAGAGACCCAGTACTTC; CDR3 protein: CASSYSTSETQYF
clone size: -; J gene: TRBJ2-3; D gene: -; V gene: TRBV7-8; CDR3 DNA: TGTGCCAGCAGCCCGGAGAGGCTAGGTTTTAGCACAGATACGCAGTATTTT; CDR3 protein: CASSPERLGFSTDTQYF
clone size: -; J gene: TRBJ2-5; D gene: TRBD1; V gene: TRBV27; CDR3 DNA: TGTGCCAGCAGTATCCGGGACAGGGGGGGAGAGACCCAGTACTTC; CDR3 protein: CASSIRDRGGETQYF
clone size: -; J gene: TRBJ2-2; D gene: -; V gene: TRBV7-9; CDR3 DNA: TGTGCCAGCAGCTTAACTCCATTCTCCAGGGAGCTGTTTTTT; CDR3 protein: CASSLTPFSRELFF
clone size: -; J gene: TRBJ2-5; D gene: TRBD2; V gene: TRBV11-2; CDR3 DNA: TGTGCCAGCAGCTTATATGGGGCGGGAGCATTGGAAGAGACCCAGTACTTC; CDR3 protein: CASSLYGAGALEETQYF
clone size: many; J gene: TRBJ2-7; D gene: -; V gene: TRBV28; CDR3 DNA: TGTGCCAGCAGTACCTTGGCCTACGAGCAGTACTTC; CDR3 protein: CASSTLAYEQYF
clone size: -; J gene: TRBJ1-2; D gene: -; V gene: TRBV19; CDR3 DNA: TGTGCCAGTAGTAGGCCCCCGACGGACATCTATGGCTACACCTTC; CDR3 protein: CASSRPPTDIYGYTF